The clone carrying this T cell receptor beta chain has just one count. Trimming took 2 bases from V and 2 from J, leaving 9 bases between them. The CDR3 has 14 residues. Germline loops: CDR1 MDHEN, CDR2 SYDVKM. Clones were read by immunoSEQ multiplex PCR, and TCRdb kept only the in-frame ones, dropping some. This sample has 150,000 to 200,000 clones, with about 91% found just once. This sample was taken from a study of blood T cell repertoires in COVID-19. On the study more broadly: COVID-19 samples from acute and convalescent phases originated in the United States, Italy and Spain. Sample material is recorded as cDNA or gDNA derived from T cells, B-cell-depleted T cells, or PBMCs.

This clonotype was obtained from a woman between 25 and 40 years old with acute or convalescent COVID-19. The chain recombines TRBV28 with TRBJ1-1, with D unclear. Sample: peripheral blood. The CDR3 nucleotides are TGTGCCAGCAGTTTAATCGGTCGTAACACTGAAGCTTTCTTT. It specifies CASSLIGRNTEAFF. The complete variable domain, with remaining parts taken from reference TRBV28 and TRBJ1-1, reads DVKVTQSSRYLVKRTGEKVFLECVQDMDHENMFWYRQDPGLGLRLIYFSYDVKMKEKGDIPEGYSVSREKKERFSLILESASTNQTSMYLCASSLIGRNTEAFFGQGTRLTVV.